The 22 T cell receptor beta chains below were found in one sample sequenced in a study of blood T cell repertoires in COVID-19. Only in-frame clones appear in the TCRdb table, and some are missing; sequencing was by immunoSEQ multiplex PCR. The data hold about half a million clones, with 75% to 90% observed a single time. The sample comprised PBMCs or T cells enriched from blood (not recorded which). The origin of the receptors is a woman aged 60 to 75 who had recovered from COVID-19.

To note about this clone: Mismatch with germline at one junction end may stem from a read error. V gene TRBV6-2 or TRBV6-3 combines with J gene TRBJ2-7; 14 nucleotides align to TRBD2. The CDR3 runs to 13 residues. The V gene's germline CDR1 is MNHEY and CDR2 SVGEGT. The CDR3 reads CASSPGTSGGDDF. CDR3 nucleotide sequence: TGTGCCAGCAGTCCCGGGACTAGCGGGGGCGATGACTTC.

This clone was counted a single time. A junction end diverges from the germline sequence, so it may reflect a read error. The chain links TRBV11-2 to TRBJ2-4; 13 bases are shared with TRBD2. This CDR3 has 14 amino acids. In germline, CDR1 is SGHAT, CDR2 FQNNGV. The CDR3, as DNA: TGTGCCAGCAGCTCTTTGGGACTAGCGGGGCCCAGGCACTTC. Its translation: CASSSLGLAGPRHF.

CDR3: CASSNGQGRGSTEAFF. CDR3 DNA sequence: TGTGCCAGCAGCAACGGGCAGGGAAGGGGAAGTACTGAAGCTTTCTTT. The chain uses TRBV6-2 or TRBV6-3 and TRBJ1-1, with D maybe TRBD1 (5 bases). The CDR3 extends over 16 amino acids. CDR1 is MNHEY and CDR2 is SVGEGT in the germline V gene. V was cut by 6 bases and J by 5 bases, with 22 bases left in between.

The gene calls are TRBV24-1 and TRBJ1-5, with D maybe TRBD1 (5 bases). The CDR3 extends over 14 amino acids. V lost 4 bases and J lost 7, with 13 bases in between. Per germline, CDR1 KGHDR and CDR2 SFDVKD. CDR3 region: CATSEGPAPQPQHF. The DNA of the CDR3 is TGTGCCACCAGTGAGGGGCCAGCCCCGCAGCCCCAGCATTTT.

The J gene is TRBJ2-6, the V gene TRBV11-2, with a weak D call TRBD1 (6 bases). Germline V gene data show CDR1 as SGHAT and CDR2 as FQNNGV. This CDR3 is 17 amino acids long. Deletions cut 5 bases from V and 0 bases from J, with 14 bases between. CDR3 sequence reads: CASSLGTGNSGANVLTF. Here the CDR3 DNA reads TGTGCCAGCAGCCTGGGAACAGGGAACTCTGGGGCCAACGTCCTGACTTTC.

This clone was recorded only once. V usage is TRBV7-2 and J usage is TRBJ1-1; possible D gene TRBD1, 5 bases. CDR1 is SGHTA and CDR2 is FQGNSA in the germline V gene. The CDR3 is made up of 14 amino acids. The germline V and J ends were trimmed by 5 bases and 3 bases, with 13 bases remaining between them. The CDR3, as DNA: TGTGCCAGCAGCAAATGGGGCAGGGACACTGAAGCTTTCTTT. Translation: CASSKWGRDTEAFF.

The CDR3 DNA reads TGTGCCAGCAGTAACCGAGGACAGGGTGGAACTGAAGCTTTCTTT. Residues: CASSNRGQGGTEAFF. The rearrangement uses TRBV5-6 and TRBJ1-1; 8 nucleotides match TRBD1. Germline V gene data show CDR1 as SGHDT and CDR2 as YYEEEE. The CDR3 consists of 15 residues. V trimming: 5 bases; J trimming: 5 bases; junction bases outside the gene matches: 11.

V usage is TRBV2 and J usage is TRBJ1-2; 12 bases are a match to TRBD1. J lost 2 bases, V lost 9 bases, and 4 bases had no gene match. Per germline, CDR1 SNHLY and CDR2 FYNNEI. This CDR3 region has 14 residues. CDR3 in DNA: TGTGCCAGGGGACAGGGGGCGGCGAACTATGGCTACACCTTC. Protein: CARGQGAANYGYTF.

The chain combines TRBV5-4 with TRBJ1-1; no definite D call. The CDR3 length is 13 residues. The germline V gene has CDR1 SGHNT and CDR2 YYREEE (reference sequence). V lost 4 bases to trimming and J lost 0 bases, with 7 bases between them. The CDR3 nucleotides are TGTGCCAGCAGCATCAAAATGAACACTGAAGCTTTCTTT. It codes for CASSIKMNTEAFF. Complete variable domain (other parts from reference TRBV5-4 and TRBJ1-1): ETGVTQSPTHLIKTRGQQVTLRCSSQSGHNTVSWYQQALGQGPQFIFQYYREEENGRGNFPPRFSGLQFPNYSSELNVNALELDDSALYLCASSIKMNTEAFFGQGTRLTVV.

The J gene is TRBJ2-1, the V gene TRBV27, with 7 bases aligning to TRBD2. Germline CDR1 is MNHEY and CDR2 is SMNVEV (reference sequence). V shed 3 bases, J shed 5 bases, and the junction held 13 bases outside the gene matches. This CDR3 contains 17 residues. CDR3: CASSFLYLAAQNNEQFF. CDR3 DNA: TGTGCCAGCAGTTTCCTGTATCTAGCGGCCCAAAACAATGAGCAGTTCTTC.

V is TRBV19 and J is TRBJ1-2; D is perhaps TRBD1 (6 bases). Trimming took off 6 bases at V and 2 bases at J, with 10 bases between the two ends. Germline lookup yields CDR1 LNHDA and CDR2 SQIVND (reference sequence). This CDR3 is built from 13 residues. CDR3 sequence reads: CASRETGNYGYTF. CDR3 in DNA: TGTGCCAGTAGGGAAACAGGGAACTATGGCTACACCTTC.

V and J are TRBV5-6 and TRBJ2-7; 9 bases are a match to TRBD1. Germline loops: CDR1 SGHDT, CDR2 YYEEEE. With V trimmed by 3 bases and J by 7 bases, 11 bases remained unmatched. The CDR3 has 15 residues. The DNA for the CDR3 is TGTGCCAGCAGCTCGGGACAGGGAATCCTAAGGGAGCAGTACGTC. Protein product: CASSSGQGILREQYV.

The CDR3, as DNA: TGTGCCAGCAGTGACAGGCGCTCACCCCTCCACTTT. This sequence encodes CASSDRRSPLHF. V gene TRBV2 combines with J gene TRBJ1-6; D remains ambiguous. With 3 bases removed from V and 10 bases from J, the gap between germline ends came to 7 bases. CDR3 length: 12 amino acids. The germline CDR1 and CDR2 sequences are SNHLY and FYNNEI. Complete variable domain (other parts from reference TRBV2 and TRBJ1-6): EPEVTQTPSHQVTQMGQEVILRCVPISNHLYFYWYRQILGQKVEFLVSFYNNEISEKSEIFDDQFSVERPDGSNFTLKIRSTKLEDSAMYFCASSDRRSPLHFGNGTRLTVT.

The chain carries TRBV19 and TRBJ2-6, with TRBD1 matching over 8 bases. Trimming removed 9 bases from V and 1 base from J; junction bases left unmatched: 2. This CDR3 has 14 amino acids. Germline loops: CDR1 LNHDA, CDR2 SQIVND (reference sequence). The DNA of the CDR3 is TGTGCCAGCTGGGACAGGTCTGGGGCCAACGTCCTGACTTTC. Translating gives CASWDRSGANVLTF.

The rearrangement joins TRBV10-3 to TRBJ1-6; TRBD1 matches 11 bases. Germline assignment: CDR1 ENHRY and CDR2 SYGVKD. The CDR3 contains 16 residues. V was clipped by 5 bases and J by 10 bases; unmatched bases: 10. CDR3 sequence reads: CAISHSGQGAWSPLHF. The CDR3 region has the DNA TGTGCCATCAGTCATTCCGGACAGGGGGCTTGGTCACCCCTCCACTTT.

The genes are TRBV11-2 and TRBJ1-5; D is undetermined. Germline lookup yields CDR1 SGHAT and CDR2 FQNNGV. The germline V and J ends were trimmed by 5 bases and 7 bases, with 18 bases remaining between them. The CDR3 consists of 15 residues. The CDR3 protein is CASSPSTSNGQPQHF. Written as DNA, the CDR3 is TGTGCCAGCAGCCCTAGTACGTCGAACGGCCAGCCCCAGCATTTT.

This chain joins TRBV3-1 (or the pseudogene TRBV3-2) and TRBJ1-3; TRBD1 might be the D (5 bases). Deletions cut 0 bases from V and 3 bases from J, with 18 bases between. Germline V gene sequence: CDR1 LGHDT, CDR2 YNNKEL (reference sequence). This CDR3 is 18 amino acids long. This CDR3 reads CASSQDYRKGHGGNTIYF. CDR3 DNA sequence: TGTGCCAGCAGCCAAGACTACCGGAAGGGGCACGGTGGAAACACCATATATTTT.

The chain employs TRBV5-1 and TRBJ2-7; possible D gene TRBD1, 5 bases. There are 14 residues in the CDR3. Trimming shortened V by 0 bases and J by 3 bases, and 10 bases separated the two germline ends. The V gene's germline CDR1 is SGHRS and CDR2 YFSETQ. The CDR3: CASSLARARYEQYV. The CDR3 DNA sequence: TGCGCCAGCAGCTTGGCCAGGGCCCGCTACGAGCAGTACGTC.

The J gene is TRBJ2-5, the V gene TRBV6-6; the match to TRBD1 covers 9 bases. Looked up from germline, CDR1 is MNHNY and CDR2 is SVGAGI (reference sequence). The CDR3 length is 16 residues. With 10 bases clipped from V and 5 bases from J, the junction kept 17 bases outside the gene matches. The CDR3 nucleotides are TGTGCCACCATCAAAGGGGGACAGGGCTGGGTGGAGACCCAGTACTTC. This sequence encodes CATIKGGQGWVETQYF.

The chain employs TRBV19 and TRBJ2-1; D possibly corresponds to TRBD2 (6 bases). V was pared by 2 bases and J by 4 bases, with 15 bases between. The CDR3 has 16 residues. Per the germline V gene, CDR1 is LNHDA and CDR2 is SQIVND (reference sequence). Here the CDR3 reads CASSIPRGSGYNEQFF. The CDR3 nucleotides read TGTGCCAGTAGTATACCCCGGGGGAGTGGGTACAATGAGCAGTTCTTC.

CDR3 in DNA: TGCGCCAGCAGCTCCCCTGTAGCGGGGGCGGCTTTCGGGGAGCTGTTTTTT. It encodes CASSSPVAGAAFGELFF. This chain links TRBV5-1 with TRBJ2-2, with 9 bases that match TRBD2. The V gene's germline CDR1 is SGHRS and CDR2 YFSETQ. The CDR3 consists of 17 residues. V trimming: 3 bases; J trimming: 7 bases; junction bases outside the gene matches: 13.

The chain carries TRBV19 and TRBJ1-5; D gene uncertain. Germline CDR1 and CDR2: LNHDA and SQIVND (reference sequence). V lost 3 bases, J lost 3 bases, and 15 bases lay in between. CDR3 length: 16 amino acids. CDR3 sequence (DNA): TGTGCCAGTAGTATGAGGGCAGCCCTTCCCAATCAGCCCCAGCATTTT. As protein: CASSMRAALPNQPQHF.